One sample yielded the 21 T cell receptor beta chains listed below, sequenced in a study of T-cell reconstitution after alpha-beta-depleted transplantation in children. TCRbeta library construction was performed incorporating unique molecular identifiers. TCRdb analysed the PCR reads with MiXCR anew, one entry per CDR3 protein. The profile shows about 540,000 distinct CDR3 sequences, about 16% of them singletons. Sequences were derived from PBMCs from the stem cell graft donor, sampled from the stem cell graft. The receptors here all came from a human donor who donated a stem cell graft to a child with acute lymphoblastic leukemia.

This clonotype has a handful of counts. CDR3: CASRPGTGQRNTEAFF. CDR3 nucleotides: TGTGCCAGCAGACCAGGGACAGGGCAAAGGAACACTGAAGCTTTCTTT. V gene TRBV7-8 combines with J gene TRBJ1-1; 9 bases map to TRBD1. Germline V gene data show CDR1 as SGHVS and CDR2 as FQNEAQ. This CDR3 spans 16 amino acids. Unmatched junction bases numbered 9, after V lost 6 bases and J lost 1 base. Supplemented by reference TRBV7-8 and TRBJ1-1, the full variable domain reads GAGVSQSPRYKVAKRGQDVALRCDPISGHVSLFWYQQALGQGPEFLTYFQNEAQLDKSGLPSDRFFAERPEGSVSTLKIQRTQQEDSAVYLCASRPGTGQRNTEAFFGQGTRLTVV.

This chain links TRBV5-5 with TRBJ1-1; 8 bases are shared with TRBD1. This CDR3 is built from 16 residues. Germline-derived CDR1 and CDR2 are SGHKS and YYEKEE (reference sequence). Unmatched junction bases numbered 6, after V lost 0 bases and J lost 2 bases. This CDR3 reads CASSLANRGGNTEAFF. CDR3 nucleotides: TGTGCCAGCAGCTTGGCTAACAGGGGGGGAAACACTGAAGCTTTCTTT.

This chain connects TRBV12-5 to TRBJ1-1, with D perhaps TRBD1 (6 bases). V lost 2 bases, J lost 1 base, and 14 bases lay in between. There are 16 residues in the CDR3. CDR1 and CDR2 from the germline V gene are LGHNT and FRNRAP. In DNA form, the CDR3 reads TGTGCTAGTGGTTTGCCCCGCGACAGGCCGAACACTGAAGCTTTCTTT. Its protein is CASGLPRDRPNTEAFF. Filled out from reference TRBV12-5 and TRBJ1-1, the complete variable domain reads DARVTQTPRHKVTEMGQEVTMRCQPILGHNTVFWYRQTMMQGLELLAYFRNRAPLDDSGMPKDRFSAEMPDATLATLKIQPSEPRDSAVYFCASGLPRDRPNTEAFFGQGTRLTVV.

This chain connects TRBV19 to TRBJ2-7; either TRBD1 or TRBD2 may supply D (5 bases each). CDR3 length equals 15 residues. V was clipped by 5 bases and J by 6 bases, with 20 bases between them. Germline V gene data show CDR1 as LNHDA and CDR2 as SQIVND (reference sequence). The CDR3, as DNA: TGTGCCAGTAGTGTCGGGACGTCGGTCCCCTCCGAGCAGTACTTC. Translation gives CASSVGTSVPSEQYF.

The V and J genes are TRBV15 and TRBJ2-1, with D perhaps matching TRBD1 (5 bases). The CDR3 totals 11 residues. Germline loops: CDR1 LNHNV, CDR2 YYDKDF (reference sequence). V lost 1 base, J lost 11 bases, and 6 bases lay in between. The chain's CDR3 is CATSRGGKQFF. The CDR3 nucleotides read TGTGCCACCAGCAGAGGGGGCAAGCAGTTCTTC.

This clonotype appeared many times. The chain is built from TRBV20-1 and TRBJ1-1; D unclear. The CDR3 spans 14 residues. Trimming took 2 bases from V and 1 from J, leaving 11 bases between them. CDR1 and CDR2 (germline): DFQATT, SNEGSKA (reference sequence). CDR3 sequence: CSARKATPNTEAFF. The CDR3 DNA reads TGCAGTGCTAGAAAGGCAACACCGAACACTGAAGCTTTCTTT.

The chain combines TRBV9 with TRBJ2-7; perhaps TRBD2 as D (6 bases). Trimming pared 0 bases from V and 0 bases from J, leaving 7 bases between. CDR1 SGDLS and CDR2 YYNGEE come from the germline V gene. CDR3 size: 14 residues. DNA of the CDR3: TGTGCCAGCAGCGTAGAGCGGGTCTCCTACGAGCAGTACTTC. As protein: CASSVERVSYEQYF.

The CDR3 region is CSASTISTQYF. CDR3 in DNA: TGCAGTGCCTCTACAATTTCTACGCAGTATTTT. The chain uses TRBV20-1 and TRBJ2-3; D not certain. Between the trimmed V and J ends, which lost 6 bases and 8 bases, there was a span of 12 bases. Germline CDR1 DFQATT, CDR2 SNEGSKA (reference sequence). The CDR3 loop spans 11 amino acids.

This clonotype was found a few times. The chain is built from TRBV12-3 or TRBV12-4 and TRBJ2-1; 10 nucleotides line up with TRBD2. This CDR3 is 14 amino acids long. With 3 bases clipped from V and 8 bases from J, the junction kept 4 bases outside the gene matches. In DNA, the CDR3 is TGTGCCAGCAGTTTTCAGCGGGAGGGATATGAGCAGTTCTTC. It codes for CASSFQREGYEQFF.

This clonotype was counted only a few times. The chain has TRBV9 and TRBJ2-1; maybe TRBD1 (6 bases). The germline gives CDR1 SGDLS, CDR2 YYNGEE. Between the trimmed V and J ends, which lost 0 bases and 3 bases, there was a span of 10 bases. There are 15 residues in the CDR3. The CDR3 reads CASSVAGALYNEQFF. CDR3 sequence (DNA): TGTGCCAGCAGCGTAGCAGGGGCTCTCTACAATGAGCAGTTCTTC.

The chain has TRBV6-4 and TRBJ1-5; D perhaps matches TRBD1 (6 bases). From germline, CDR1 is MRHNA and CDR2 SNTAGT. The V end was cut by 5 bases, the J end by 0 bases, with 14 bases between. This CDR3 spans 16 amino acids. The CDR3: CASSPGQPISNQPQHF. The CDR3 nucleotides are TGTGCCAGCAGTCCCGGACAGCCGATTAGCAATCAGCCCCAGCATTTT.

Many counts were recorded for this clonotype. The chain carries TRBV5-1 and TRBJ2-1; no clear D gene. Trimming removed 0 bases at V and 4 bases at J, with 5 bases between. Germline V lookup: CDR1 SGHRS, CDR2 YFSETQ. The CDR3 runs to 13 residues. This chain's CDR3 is CASSLDTYNEQFF. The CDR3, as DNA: TGCGCCAGCAGCTTGGACACTTACAATGAGCAGTTCTTC.

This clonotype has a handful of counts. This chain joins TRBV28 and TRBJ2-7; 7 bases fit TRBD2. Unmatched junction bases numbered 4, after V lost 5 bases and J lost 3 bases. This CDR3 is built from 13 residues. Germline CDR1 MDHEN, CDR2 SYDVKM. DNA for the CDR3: TGTGCCAGCAGTGGACTAGGCGACTACGAGCAGTACTTC. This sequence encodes CASSGLGDYEQYF. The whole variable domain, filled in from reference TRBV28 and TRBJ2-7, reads DVKVTQSSRYLVKRTGEKVFLECVQDMDHENMFWYRQDPGLGLRLIYFSYDVKMKEKGDIPEGYSVSREKKERFSLILESASTNQTSMYLCASSGLGDYEQYFGPGTRLTVT.

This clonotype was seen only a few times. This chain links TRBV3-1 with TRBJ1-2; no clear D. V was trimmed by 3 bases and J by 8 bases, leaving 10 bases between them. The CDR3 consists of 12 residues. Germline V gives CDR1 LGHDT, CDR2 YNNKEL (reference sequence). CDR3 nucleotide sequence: TGTGCCAGCAGCCAGGCTAAAGTAGGCTACACCTTC. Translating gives CASSQAKVGYTF.

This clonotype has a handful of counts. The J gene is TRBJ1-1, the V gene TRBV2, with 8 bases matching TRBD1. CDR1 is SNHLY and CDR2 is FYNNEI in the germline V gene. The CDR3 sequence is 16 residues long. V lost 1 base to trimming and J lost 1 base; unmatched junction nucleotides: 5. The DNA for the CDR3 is TGTGCCAGCAGTGAAGGAGGACAGGGCGGGAACACTGAAGCTTTCTTT. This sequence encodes CASSEGGQGGNTEAFF.

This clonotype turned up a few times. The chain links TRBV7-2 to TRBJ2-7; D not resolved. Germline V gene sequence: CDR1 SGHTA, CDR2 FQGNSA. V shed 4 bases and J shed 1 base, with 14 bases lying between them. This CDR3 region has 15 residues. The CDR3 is CASSSLETPSYEQYF. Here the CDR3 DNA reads TGTGCCAGCAGCTCCCTTGAGACGCCGTCCTACGAGCAGTACTTC.

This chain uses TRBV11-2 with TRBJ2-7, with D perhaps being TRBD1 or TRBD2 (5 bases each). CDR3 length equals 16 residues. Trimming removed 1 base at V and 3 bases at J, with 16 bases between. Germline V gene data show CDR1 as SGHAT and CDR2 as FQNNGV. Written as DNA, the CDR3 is TGTGCCAGCAGCTTAGCCGGGGCAGTTCCAATCTACGAGCAGTACTTC. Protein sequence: CASSLAGAVPIYEQYF.

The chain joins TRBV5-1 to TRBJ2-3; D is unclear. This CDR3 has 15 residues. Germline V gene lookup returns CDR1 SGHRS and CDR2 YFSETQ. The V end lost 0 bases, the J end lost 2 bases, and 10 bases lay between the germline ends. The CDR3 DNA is TGCGCCAGCAGCTTGGATGGTAGCCCCACAGATACGCAGTATTTT. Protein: CASSLDGSPTDTQYF.

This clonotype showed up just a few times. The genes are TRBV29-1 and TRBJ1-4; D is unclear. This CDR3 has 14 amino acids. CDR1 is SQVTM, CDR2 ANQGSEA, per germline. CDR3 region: CVGSLGATNEKLFF. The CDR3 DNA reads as TGCGTCGGCTCCCTGGGCGCAACTAATGAAAAACTGTTTTTT.

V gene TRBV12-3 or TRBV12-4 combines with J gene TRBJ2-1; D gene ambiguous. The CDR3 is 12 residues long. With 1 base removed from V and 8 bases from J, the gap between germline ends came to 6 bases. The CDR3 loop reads CASSLVVHEQFF. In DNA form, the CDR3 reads TGTGCCAGCAGTTTAGTTGTCCATGAGCAGTTCTTC.

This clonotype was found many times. CDR3 sequence (DNA): TGTGCCAGCAACCCCGACAGTCTCTATGGCTACACCTTC. Translated: CASNPDSLYGYTF. The chain links TRBV7-9 to TRBJ1-2; perhaps TRBD1 as D (5 bases). Trimming left V 7 bases short and J 4 bases short, with 13 bases between. Germline CDR1 is SEHNR and CDR2 is FQNEAQ (reference sequence). CDR3 length equals 13 residues.